This T cell receptor (beta chain) derives from a study of T cell responses to AZD1222 COVID-19 vaccine. The method was immunoSEQ multiplex PCR; TCRdb's version includes in-frame clones alone and lacks a portion of them. The sample records about 94,000 clones, 85% being singletons. The CDR3 is made up of 15 amino acids. Germline V lookup: CDR1 SGHVS, CDR2 FNYEAQ. V was clipped by 1 base and J by 7 bases, with 16 bases between them. The sequencing used peripheral blood, collected 28 days after the second AZD1222 dose. This sequence was found in an adult who received the AZD1222 COVID-19 vaccine. The chain combines TRBV7-6 with TRBJ1-2, with a possible D match to TRBD1 (6 bases). The CDR3 region is CASSLGTTGFGGYTF. The CDR3, as DNA: TGTGCCAGCAGCTTAGGGACCACAGGGTTCGGTGGCTACACCTTC.